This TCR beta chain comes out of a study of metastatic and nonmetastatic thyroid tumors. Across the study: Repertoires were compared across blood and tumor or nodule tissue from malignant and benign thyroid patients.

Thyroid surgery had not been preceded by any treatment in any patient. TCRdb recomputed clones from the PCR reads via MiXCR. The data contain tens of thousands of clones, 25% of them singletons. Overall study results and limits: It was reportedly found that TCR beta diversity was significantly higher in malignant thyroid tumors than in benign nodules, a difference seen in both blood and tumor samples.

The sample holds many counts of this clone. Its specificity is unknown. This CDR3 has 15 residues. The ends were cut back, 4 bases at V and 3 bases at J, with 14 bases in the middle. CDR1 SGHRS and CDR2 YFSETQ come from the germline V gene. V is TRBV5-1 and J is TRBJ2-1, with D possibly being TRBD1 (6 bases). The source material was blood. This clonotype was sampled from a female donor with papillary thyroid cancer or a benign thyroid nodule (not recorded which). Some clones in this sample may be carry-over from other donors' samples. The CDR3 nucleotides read TGCGCCAGCAGCCGGGCCAGGGGTGACTACAATGAGCAGTTCTTC. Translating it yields CASSRARGDYNEQFF.